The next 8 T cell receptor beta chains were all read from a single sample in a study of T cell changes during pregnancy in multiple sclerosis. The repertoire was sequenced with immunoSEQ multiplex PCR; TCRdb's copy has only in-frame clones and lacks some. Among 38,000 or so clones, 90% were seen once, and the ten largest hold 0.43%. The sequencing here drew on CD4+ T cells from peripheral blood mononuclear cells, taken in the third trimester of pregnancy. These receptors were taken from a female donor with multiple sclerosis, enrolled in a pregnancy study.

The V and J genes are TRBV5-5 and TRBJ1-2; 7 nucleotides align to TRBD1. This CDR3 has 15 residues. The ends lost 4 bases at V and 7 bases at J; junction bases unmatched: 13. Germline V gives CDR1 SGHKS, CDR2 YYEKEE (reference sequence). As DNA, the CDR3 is TGTGCCAGCAGCGCACCGGGACAGTCTTACGTTGGCTACACCTTC. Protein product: CASSAPGQSYVGYTF.

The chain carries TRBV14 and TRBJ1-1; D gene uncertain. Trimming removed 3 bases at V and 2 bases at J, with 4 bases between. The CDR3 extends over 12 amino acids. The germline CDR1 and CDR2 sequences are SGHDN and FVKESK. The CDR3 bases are TGTGCCAGCAGCCACCTTAACACTGAAGCTTTCTTT. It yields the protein CASSHLNTEAFF.

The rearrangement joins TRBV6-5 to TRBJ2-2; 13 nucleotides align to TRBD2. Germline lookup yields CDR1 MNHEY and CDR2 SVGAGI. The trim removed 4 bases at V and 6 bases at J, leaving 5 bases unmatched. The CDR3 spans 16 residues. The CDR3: CASSSRTSGSSGELFF. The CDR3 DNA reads TGTGCCAGCAGTTCCCGGACTAGCGGGAGTTCCGGGGAGCTGTTTTTT.

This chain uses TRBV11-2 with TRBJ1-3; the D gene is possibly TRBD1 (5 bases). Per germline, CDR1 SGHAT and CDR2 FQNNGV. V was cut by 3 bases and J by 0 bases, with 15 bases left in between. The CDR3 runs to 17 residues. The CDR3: CASSFIARQTSGNTIYF. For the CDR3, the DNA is TGTGCCAGCAGCTTTATCGCCAGACAGACCTCTGGAAACACCATATATTTT.

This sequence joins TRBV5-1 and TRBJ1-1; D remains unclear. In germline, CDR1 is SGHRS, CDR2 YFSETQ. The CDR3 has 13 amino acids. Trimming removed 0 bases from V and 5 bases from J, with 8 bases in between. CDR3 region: CASSLEPLTEAFF. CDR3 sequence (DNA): TGCGCCAGCAGCTTGGAGCCACTGACTGAAGCTTTCTTT.

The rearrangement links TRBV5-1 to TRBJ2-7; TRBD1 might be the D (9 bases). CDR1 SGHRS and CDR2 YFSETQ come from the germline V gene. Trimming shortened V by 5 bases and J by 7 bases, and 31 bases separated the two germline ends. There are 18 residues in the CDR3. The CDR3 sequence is CASSREGTGQGFLREQYF. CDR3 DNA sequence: TGCGCCAGCAGTCGGGAGGGAACGGGACAGGGTTTTTTGCGTGAGCAGTACTTC.

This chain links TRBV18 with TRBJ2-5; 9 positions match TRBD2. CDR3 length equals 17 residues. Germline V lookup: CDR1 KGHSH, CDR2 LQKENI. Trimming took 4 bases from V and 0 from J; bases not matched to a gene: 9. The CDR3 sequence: CASSLWTSATNQETQYF. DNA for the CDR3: TGTGCCAGCTCACTTTGGACTAGCGCGACCAACCAAGAGACCCAGTACTTC.

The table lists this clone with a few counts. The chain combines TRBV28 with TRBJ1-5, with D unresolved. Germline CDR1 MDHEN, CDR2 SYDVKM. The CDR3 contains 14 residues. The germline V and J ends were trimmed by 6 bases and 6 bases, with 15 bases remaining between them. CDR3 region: CASSTMAVSQPQHF. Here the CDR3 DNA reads TGTGCCAGCAGCACCATGGCGGTTAGTCAGCCCCAGCATTTT. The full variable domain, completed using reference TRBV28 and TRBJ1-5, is DVKVTQSSRYLVKRTGEKVFLECVQDMDHENMFWYRQDPGLGLRLIYFSYDVKMKEKGDIPEGYSVSREKKERFSLILESASTNQTSMYLCASSTMAVSQPQHFGDGTRLSIL.